These 25 T cell receptor beta chains came from one sample sequenced in a study of blood T cell repertoires in COVID-19. Some clones are missing from TCRdb's copy, which holds only in-frame ones; the method was immunoSEQ multiplex PCR. In the table there are tens of thousands of clones, 82% of which are singletons. Sequenced sample: peripheral blood. The receptor set was obtained from a woman aged 80 or over with acute or convalescent COVID-19.

Points on this clone: Relative to the germline gene, one junction end is altered; a read error may explain this. The chain employs TRBV4-1 and TRBJ2-7, with 8 bases matching TRBD1. Germline assignment: CDR1 MGHRA and CDR2 YSYEKL. This CDR3 is 13 amino acids long. The CDR3 loop reads CASSRDRGVKIGF. The CDR3 DNA follows: TGCGCCAGCAGCCGAGACAGGGGCGTCAAGATTGGATTC.

The genes are TRBV7-3 and TRBJ2-1, with 8 bases identical to TRBD2. V dropped 0 bases and J dropped 7; count of bases not matched to a gene: 5. The germline gives CDR1 SGHTA, CDR2 FQGTGA. This CDR3 comprises 15 residues. The CDR3 DNA reads as TGTGCCAGCAGCTTAACCAGCGGGAGTCATAATGAGCAGTTCTTC. Residues: CASSLTSGSHNEQFF.

The V and J genes are TRBV14 and TRBJ2-3, with D unclear. Trimming took 6 bases from V and 1 from J, leaving 14 bases between them. The germline V gene encodes CDR1 SGHDN and CDR2 FVKESK. The CDR3 covers 15 residues. The CDR3 nucleotides read TGTGCCAGCAGTTTACAGCCGACCCGCACAGATACGCAGTATTTT. The encoded protein is CASSLQPTRTDTQYF.

This chain connects TRBV4-1 to TRBJ2-2, with D possibly matching TRBD1 (6 bases). Trimming removed 4 bases at V and 0 bases at J, with 9 bases between. Germline CDR1 MGHRA, CDR2 YSYEKL. The CDR3 is 15 residues long. The CDR3 here is CASSPEGANTGELFF. The DNA of the CDR3 is TGCGCCAGCAGCCCCGAGGGGGCGAACACCGGGGAGCTGTTTTTT.

The chain uses TRBV11-2 and TRBJ1-1; the match to TRBD1 covers 7 bases. There are 13 residues in the CDR3. V lost 5 bases to trimming and J lost 7 bases; unmatched junction nucleotides: 7. Germline V CDR1 and CDR2: SGHAT, FQNNGV. CDR3 loop: CASSPSTGNEAFF. CDR3 nucleotide sequence: TGTGCCAGCAGCCCCTCGACAGGGAATGAAGCTTTCTTT.

The chain employs TRBV30 and TRBJ1-2, with 10 bases fitting TRBD1. V lost 5 bases to trimming and J lost 3 bases; unmatched junction nucleotides: 0. Germline V gene sequence: CDR1 GTSNPN, CDR2 SVGIG (reference sequence). CDR3 size: 12 residues. CDR3: CAWGQGDYGYTF. CDR3 DNA sequence: TGTGCCTGGGGACAGGGGGACTATGGCTACACCTTC.

The V and J genes are TRBV6-5 and TRBJ1-2, with D unclear. This CDR3 is built from 13 residues. V lost 7 bases and J 3 bases, leaving 12 bases between the germline ends. CDR1 and CDR2 (germline): MNHEY, SVGAGI. In DNA, the CDR3 is TGTGCCAGCAATGGCGGGGTTGACTATGGCTACACCTTC. Translating it yields CASNGGVDYGYTF.

The rearrangement uses TRBV7-9 and TRBJ2-1; 10 bases align to TRBD2. The V segment lost 9 bases and the J segment 8 bases; nucleotides outside the gene matches: 7. This CDR3 has 13 residues. Germline values: CDR1 SEHNR, CDR2 FQNEAQ (reference sequence). The CDR3 here is CARGSSGSDEQFF. The CDR3 DNA follows: TGTGCCAGGGGGTCTAGCGGGAGCGATGAGCAGTTCTTC. The variable domain in full, completed from reference TRBV7-9 and TRBJ2-1, reads DTGVSQNPRHKITKRGQNVTFRCDPISEHNRLYWYRQTLGQGPEFLTYFQNEAQLEKSRLLSDRFSAERPKGSFSTLEIQRTEQGDSAMYLCARGSSGSDEQFFGPGTRLTVL.

The chain has TRBV4-3 and TRBJ2-7, with a possible D match to TRBD1 (6 bases). CDR1 is LGHNA, CDR2 YSLEER, per germline. The CDR3 loop spans 14 amino acids. V gave up 1 base and J gave up 3 bases, with 10 bases separating them. Written as DNA, the CDR3 is TGCGCCAGCAGCCAAGGACAGGCAAACTACGAGCAGTACTTC. It yields the protein CASSQGQANYEQYF.

V usage is TRBV7-9 and J usage is TRBJ1-5, with 9 bases lining up with TRBD1. The V gene end was trimmed by 3 bases and the J gene end by 8 bases; junction bases not matched to a gene: 2. This CDR3 has 13 amino acids. Looked up from germline, CDR1 is SEHNR and CDR2 is FQNEAQ (reference sequence). CDR3 bases: TGTGCCAGCAGCTTCGGGACAGGGAAGCCCCAGCATTTT. As protein: CASSFGTGKPQHF.

The J gene is TRBJ2-1, the V gene TRBV28; a weak D match, TRBD2 (6 bases). CDR1 is MDHEN and CDR2 is SYDVKM in the germline V gene. V lost 7 bases and J 4 bases, leaving 17 bases between the germline ends. The CDR3 length is 15 residues. The CDR3: CASKPPAGRYNEQFF. Here the CDR3 DNA reads TGTGCCAGCAAACCACCGGCGGGGCGATACAATGAGCAGTTCTTC.

This clone was seen more than once but under ten times. V gene TRBV11-2 combines with J gene TRBJ1-1; 8 bases are a match to TRBD1. The V and J ends lost 7 bases and 4 bases, in that order; junction bases with no gene match: 14. Germline V gene sequence: CDR1 SGHAT, CDR2 FQNNGV. This CDR3 spans 16 amino acids. This CDR3 is CASTKTGALRGTEAFF. The CDR3 DNA reads as TGTGCCAGCACCAAGACAGGGGCGCTTAGGGGCACTGAAGCTTTCTTT.

As to this clone: A read error may produce the germline difference seen at one junction end. V is TRBV11-3 and J is TRBJ2-2, with 7 positions matching TRBD2. The germline V gene has CDR1 SGHNT and CDR2 YENEEA. This CDR3 spans 16 amino acids. CDR3 DNA sequence: TGTGCCAGCAGCCCCCGTCTAGCGGTGAACACCGGGGAGCCGTTTTTT. Translation: CASSPRLAVNTGEPFF. Filled out from reference TRBV11-3 and TRBJ2-2, the complete variable domain reads EAGVVQSPRYKIIEKKQPVAFWCNPISGHNTLYWYLQNLGQGPELLIRYENEEAVDDSQLPKDRFSAERLKGVDSTLKIQPAELGDSAVYLCASSPRLAVNTGEPFFGEGSRLTVL.

The J gene is TRBJ2-3, the V gene TRBV4-3; unclear D gene. Germline lookup yields CDR1 LGHNA and CDR2 YSLEER. V dropped 4 bases and J dropped 2 bases, with 7 bases sitting between them. The CDR3 loop spans 13 amino acids. The CDR3 DNA sequence: TGCGCCAGCAGCCCCCTTTTCACAGATACGCAGTATTTT. Translating it yields CASSPLFTDTQYF.

The genes are TRBV3-1 (or the pseudogene TRBV3-2) and TRBJ2-7; 12 positions agree with TRBD2. The ends lost 5 bases at V and 2 bases at J; junction bases unmatched: 4. Germline loops: CDR1 LGHDT, CDR2 YNNKEL (reference sequence). The CDR3 sequence is 15 residues long. The DNA of the CDR3 is TGTGCCAGCAGCTCAGGACTAGCGGGAACCTACGAGCAGTACTTC. This encodes CASSSGLAGTYEQYF.

The chain combines TRBV2 with TRBJ1-5; 7 bases are a match to TRBD1. The CDR3 extends over 14 amino acids. J lost 7 bases, V lost 5 bases, and 8 bases had no gene match. Germline V gene sequence: CDR1 SNHLY, CDR2 FYNNEI. The CDR3: CASSSTGAQQPQHF. CDR3 nucleotide sequence: TGTGCCAGCAGTTCAACAGGGGCCCAGCAGCCCCAGCATTTT. Variable domain in full (rest from reference TRBV2 and TRBJ1-5): EPEVTQTPSHQVTQMGQEVILRCVPISNHLYFYWYRQILGQKVEFLVSFYNNEISEKSEIFDDQFSVERPDGSNFTLKIRSTKLEDSAMYFCASSSTGAQQPQHFGDGTRLSIL.

The V gene is TRBV6-1, the J gene TRBJ2-3; D might be TRBD1 (6 bases). V was pared by 2 bases and J by 4 bases, with 7 bases between. From germline, CDR1 is MNHNS and CDR2 SASEGT. This CDR3 contains 13 residues. CDR3 in amino acids: CASSEQGPDTQYF. CDR3 coding DNA: TGTGCCAGCAGTGAACAGGGGCCAGATACGCAGTATTTT.

This chain connects TRBV5-5 to TRBJ1-4; the D gene is possibly TRBD1 (6 bases). Germline V lookup: CDR1 SGHKS, CDR2 YYEKEE (reference sequence). Trimming took off 4 bases at V and 4 bases at J, with 11 bases between the two ends. The CDR3 extends over 14 amino acids. CDR3 loop: CASSQQGVNEKLFF. CDR3 DNA: TGTGCCAGCAGCCAACAGGGAGTTAATGAAAAACTGTTTTTT.

The chain uses TRBV18 and TRBJ1-5; TRBD1 aligns across 7 bases. Germline values: CDR1 KGHSH, CDR2 LQKENI. J lost 7 bases, V lost 5 bases, and 8 bases had no gene match. The CDR3 totals 14 residues. The CDR3 is CASSSTGTDQPQHF. CDR3 coding DNA: TGTGCCAGCTCATCGACCGGGACAGACCAGCCCCAGCATTTT.

The chain has TRBV14 and TRBJ1-1; 8 bases agree with TRBD1. CDR3 length: 14 amino acids. V trimming: 6 bases; J trimming: 5 bases; junction bases outside the gene matches: 8. In germline, CDR1 is SGHDN, CDR2 FVKESK. CDR3 residues: CASRILQGGTEAFF. The DNA of the CDR3 is TGTGCCAGCAGGATTCTACAGGGGGGGACTGAAGCTTTCTTT.

The chain uses TRBV24-1 and TRBJ1-5; D is perhaps TRBD1 (5 bases). This CDR3 has 16 amino acids. V lost 0 bases and J 0 bases, leaving 8 bases between the germline ends. CDR1 and CDR2 (germline): KGHDR, SFDVKD. The CDR3 region is CATSDLLTDSNQPQHF. DNA of the CDR3: TGTGCCACCAGTGATTTGCTGACAGATAGCAATCAGCCCCAGCATTTT.

CDR3 sequence (DNA): TGTGCCTGGACTTCCCGGGGAGATACTGAAGCTTTCTTT. Its protein is CAWTSRGDTEAFF. The chain links TRBV30 to TRBJ1-1, with D hard to call. Germline-derived CDR1 and CDR2 are GTSNPN and SVGIG (reference sequence). Between the trimmed V and J ends, which lost 4 bases and 5 bases, there was a span of 14 bases. This CDR3 comprises 13 residues.

The genes are TRBV5-1 and TRBJ2-1; D call uncertain. The V gene lost 0 bases and the J gene lost 8 bases, with 18 bases spanning the gap. The germline V gene encodes CDR1 SGHRS and CDR2 YFSETQ. The CDR3 has 16 amino acids. In nucleotides, the CDR3 is TGCGCCAGCAGCTTGGCCGCGACTTCCCTCGGCTATGAGCAGTTCTTC. The encoded protein is CASSLAATSLGYEQFF.

The chain uses TRBV5-1 and TRBJ1-1; 7 nucleotides match TRBD1. The ends lost 4 bases at V and 4 bases at J; junction bases unmatched: 10. The V gene's germline CDR1 is SGHRS and CDR2 YFSETQ. The CDR3 length is 15 residues. This CDR3 reads CASSPVQGFGTEAFF. The CDR3 region has the DNA TGCGCCAGCAGCCCCGTACAGGGGTTTGGCACTGAAGCTTTCTTT.

The gene calls are TRBV30 and TRBJ1-1; D is undetermined. V was shortened by 0 bases and J by 0 bases, with 14 bases between the two germline ends. CDR1 and CDR2 (germline): GTSNPN, SVGIG (reference sequence). The CDR3 consists of 16 residues. The CDR3 loop reads CAWSVGIPTMNTEAFF. In DNA, the CDR3 is TGTGCCTGGAGTGTAGGTATACCGACAATGAACACTGAAGCTTTCTTT.